This T cell receptor beta chain was recorded in a study of monozygotic twins with inflammatory bowel disease. Study outcomes and limitations: Discrimination among different T cell subtypes was not achievable. Compared with healthy co-twins, IBD patients showed reduced TCRbeta repertoire diversity by inverse Simpson.

Points on this clonotype: What it binds is unknown.

The CDR3 runs to 13 residues. In germline, CDR1 is LGHDT, CDR2 YNNKEL (reference sequence). Reanalyzing the 5' RACE reads, TCRdb keeps one entry per CDR3 protein, without DNA. The sample spans 400,000 to 500,000 distinct CDR3 sequences; the ten largest clones claim less than 2.5%. The clonotype comes from a human donor with ulcerative colitis or Crohn's disease, or a healthy co-twin of an affected twin (not recorded which). V gene TRBV3-1 combines with J gene TRBJ1-2. The material sequenced was blood. The CDR3 is CASSQDLAYGYTF.